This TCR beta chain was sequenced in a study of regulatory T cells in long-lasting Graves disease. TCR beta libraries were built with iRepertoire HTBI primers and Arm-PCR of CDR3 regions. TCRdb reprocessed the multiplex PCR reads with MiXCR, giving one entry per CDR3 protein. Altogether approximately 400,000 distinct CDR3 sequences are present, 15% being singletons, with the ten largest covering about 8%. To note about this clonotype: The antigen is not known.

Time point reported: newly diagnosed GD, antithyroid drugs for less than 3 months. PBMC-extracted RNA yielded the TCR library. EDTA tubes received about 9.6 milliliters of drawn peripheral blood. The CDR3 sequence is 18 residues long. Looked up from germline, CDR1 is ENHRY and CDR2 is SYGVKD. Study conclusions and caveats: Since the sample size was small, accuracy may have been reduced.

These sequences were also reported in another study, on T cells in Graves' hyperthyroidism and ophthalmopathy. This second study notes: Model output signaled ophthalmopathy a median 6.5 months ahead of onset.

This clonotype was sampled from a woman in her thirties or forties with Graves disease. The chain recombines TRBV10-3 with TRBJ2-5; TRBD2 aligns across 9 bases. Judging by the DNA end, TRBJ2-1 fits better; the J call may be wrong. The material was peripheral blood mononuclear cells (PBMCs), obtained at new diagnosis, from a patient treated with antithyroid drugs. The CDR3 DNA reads TGTGCCATCAGTGAGGGGTCCGGGACTAGCAACGGTAACAATGAGCAGTTCTTC. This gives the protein CAISEGSGTSNGNNEQFF.